This entry concerns a single T cell receptor (beta chain). TCRdb's table, derived via immunoSEQ multiplex PCR, lists solely in-frame clones and lacks some. The profile shows some 120,000 clones, 80% to 90% of them singletons. The data were taken from a study of control samples from healthy donors and cancer patients. Source material: blood. This sequence was found in a man under 40 in good health.

The CDR3 here is CASSHRTGVGTGELFF. Here the CDR3 DNA reads TGCGCCAGCAGCCACAGGACAGGGGTGGGCACCGGGGAGCTGTTTTTT. The J gene is TRBJ2-2, the V gene TRBV5-1; 9 nucleotides agree with TRBD1. Germline assignment: CDR1 SGHRS and CDR2 YFSETQ. The CDR3 is 16 residues long. V lost 4 bases, J lost 4 bases, and 8 bases stayed unmatched. Using reference TRBV5-1 and TRBJ2-2 for the parts outside the CDR3, the full variable domain is KAGVTQTPRYLIKTRGQQVTLSCSPISGHRSVSWYQQTPGQGLQFLFEYFSETQRNKGNFPGRFSGRQFSNSRSEMNVSTLELGDSALYLCASSHRTGVGTGELFFGEGSRLTVL.